This T cell receptor beta chain was sequenced for a study of technical replicates of blood from several donors. Germline V lookup: CDR1 SGDLS, CDR2 YYNGEE. The CDR3 contains 15 residues. Between the trimmed V and J ends, which lost 5 bases and 6 bases, there was a span of 18 bases. The protocol was immunoSEQ multiplex PCR, while the TCRdb copy is restricted to in-frame clones and leaves out a portion. The repertoire holds about 97,000 clones, with over 95% as singletons. The source of this sequence is a human donor in good health. Specimen: T cells isolated from PBMCs. This chain uses TRBV9 with TRBJ2-1; no clear D. The DNA for the CDR3 is TGTGCCAGCAGTCCCTTTTCTGTTTCAGTCAATGAGCAGTTCTTC. Residues: CASSPFSVSVNEQFF.